The 9 T cell receptor beta chains below were found in one sample sequenced in a study of T cells in Graves' hyperthyroidism and ophthalmopathy. Amplification yielded TCR beta CDR3 regions, with RNA transcripts as the source. The HTBI primer set drove a first-round RT-PCR of the TCR CDR3. From the multiplex PCR reads, TCRdb called clonotypes with MiXCR, one entry per CDR3 protein. Found here are approximately 560,000 distinct CDR3 sequences, about 15% of them singletons; the top ten hold 6.5% to 8%. Sample: blood. Receptors were obtained from a woman aged 25 to 45 with Graves' hyperthyroidism.

This clonotype was counted at least ten times. This chain connects TRBV7-2 to TRBJ2-7, with 8 bases matching TRBD2. This CDR3 spans 16 amino acids. V dropped 2 bases and J dropped 2; count of bases not matched to a gene: 8. Germline V gives CDR1 SGHTA, CDR2 FQGNSA. Here the CDR3 DNA reads TGTGCCAGCAGCTTACGAACGCTAGCGGGTCCCTACGAGCAGTACTTC. The encoded protein is CASSLRTLAGPYEQYF.

The sample holds many counts of this clonotype. This chain links TRBV6-1 with TRBJ2-3, with 8 bases matching TRBD2. The CDR3 has 14 amino acids. The V gene end was trimmed by 7 bases and the J gene end by 6 bases; junction bases not matched to a gene: 9. The germline V gene has CDR1 MNHNS and CDR2 SASEGT. The CDR3 coding sequence is TGTGCCAGCACGGTCGGGAGGGCCTCTGATACGCAGTATTTT. Protein sequence: CASTVGRASDTQYF.

The V and J genes are TRBV29-1 and TRBJ1-3, with TRBD1 matching 9 bases. The CDR3 consists of 14 residues. V trimming: 5 bases; J trimming: 3 bases; junction bases outside the gene matches: 5. The germline V gene has CDR1 SQVTM and CDR2 ANQGSEA. This chain's CDR3 is CSVTGGPFGNTIYF. CDR3 DNA: TGCAGCGTTACAGGGGGCCCTTTTGGAAACACCATATATTTT.

V is TRBV5-6 and J is TRBJ2-7; D is possibly TRBD1 (6 bases). Per the germline V gene, CDR1 is SGHDT and CDR2 is YYEEEE. The CDR3 covers 13 residues. The V end lost 5 bases, the J end lost 3 bases, and 12 bases lay between the germline ends. The CDR3 loop is CASRPQGHYEQYF. The CDR3 nucleotides read TGTGCCAGCAGACCACAGGGACACTACGAGCAGTACTTC.

This clonotype was seen many times. The chain recombines TRBV6-2 or TRBV6-3 with TRBJ2-1; D not certain. V lost 5 bases and J 4 bases, leaving 6 bases between the germline ends. This CDR3 is 12 amino acids long. Germline V lookup: CDR1 MNHEY, CDR2 SVGEGT. In DNA form, the CDR3 reads TGTGCCAGCAGTACAGATTACAATGAGCAGTTCTTC. Translated: CASSTDYNEQFF.

This clonotype was seen many times. DNA for the CDR3: TGTGCCACCAGCAGTTGGGCGGTTACCTACAATGAGCAGTTCTTC. This codes for CATSSWAVTYNEQFF. The chain is built from TRBV15 and TRBJ2-1; D not resolved. The CDR3 is 15 residues long. V dropped 3 bases and J dropped 2 bases, with 11 bases sitting between them. CDR1 and CDR2 from the germline V gene are LNHNV and YYDKDF (reference sequence).

The chain joins TRBV27 to TRBJ2-1; TRBD2 matches 14 bases. V lost 6 bases and J lost 2; bases outside the gene matches: 6. There are 17 residues in the CDR3. Germline V gene data show CDR1 as MNHEY and CDR2 as SMNVEV (reference sequence). The CDR3 DNA follows: TGTGCCAGCAGCCCTGGGACTAGCGGGAGTCCCTACAATGAGCAGTTCTTC. This codes for CASSPGTSGSPYNEQFF.

This clonotype was recorded at least ten times. The V gene is TRBV28, the J gene TRBJ2-2; TRBD2 agrees at 11 bases. The V segment lost 6 bases and the J segment 4 bases; nucleotides outside the gene matches: 7. Germline V gene lookup returns CDR1 MDHEN and CDR2 SYDVKM. The CDR3 length is 16 residues. CDR3: CASSRTSGRGTGELFF. DNA for the CDR3: TGTGCCAGCAGCCGTACTAGCGGGAGAGGCACCGGGGAGCTGTTTTTT.

This chain connects TRBV5-1 to TRBJ1-1; 8 bases are shared with TRBD1. Trimming removed 0 bases from V and 6 bases from J; junction bases left unmatched: 4. The CDR3 has 14 residues. CDR1 is SGHRS, CDR2 YFSETQ, per germline. The CDR3 region has the DNA TGCGCCAGCAGCTTGGGACAGGGGAGCCCTGAAGCTTTCTTT. Amino acid sequence: CASSLGQGSPEAFF.